The clone carrying this T cell receptor beta chain was seen a few times. The antigen is unknown. This specimen belongs to a study of beta chain features in type 1 diabetes. Study-wide results and caveats: Type 1 diabetes patients had TCRB CDR3s that were shorter (moderately but significantly so) in all four CD4+ subsets. Cells carrying high TCR expression could end up over-represented when cDNA is sequenced.

About 110 mL of blood, on average, came from one heparinised draw per donor. Each of the CD4+ naive, central memory, regulatory and stem cell-like memory populations was sorted via CD45RO/CCR7/CD25/CD127/CD95/CD27. Germline V gene data show CDR1 as KGHSH and CDR2 as LQKENI. The CDR3 has 18 residues. V shed 1 base and J 4 bases; nucleotides not matched to a gene: 13. Reverse transcription of all isolated RNA meant that expressed TCRB transcripts were sequenced. Naive, central memory and regulatory T cell samples came to a mean of around 3.5 million reads. Some clones are missing from TCRdb's copy, which holds only in-frame ones; the method was immunoSEQ multiplex PCR. Of 500,000 to 800,000 clones in the sample, 9.5% to 15% are singletons; the top ten hold more than 0.1%.

The sequenced sample was naive CD4+ T cells from blood. The rearrangement uses TRBV18 and TRBJ2-5; 9 nucleotides line up with TRBD1. This sequence was found in a man aged 25-45 years with type 1 diabetes. The DNA for the CDR3 is TGTGCCAGCTCACCACTGGCCGTGTCACAGGGGGCGCGAGAGACCCAGTACTTC. Translating it yields CASSPLAVSQGARETQYF.